This is a list of T cell receptor beta chains from one sample in a study of CD8 T cells in ankylosing spondylitis. TCRdb re-derived calls from the 5' RACE reads in MiXCR, one entry per CDR3 protein. The sample includes about 150,000 distinct CDR3 sequences, under 35% of them seen just once. The sequencing sample was made of synovial fluid, either unsorted or a sorted T cell fraction (not recorded which). All receptors come from a male donor with ankylosing spondylitis. CDR3s include the opening cysteine and the closing phenylalanine or tryptophan.

V,J,CDR3
TRBV27,TRBJ1-5,CASSLGQGRNQPQHF
TRBV7-2,TRBJ1-2,CASSLEVEVGGYTF
TRBV5-1,TRBJ1-1,CASSNQDRVNTEAFF
TRBV3-1,TRBJ2-7,CASSQGRKGRGYEQYF
TRBV7-2,TRBJ1-1,CASSPRGSGEAFF
TRBV30,TRBJ1-1,CAWSFAGGAFF
TRBV12-3/TRBV12-4,TRBJ2-7,CASSLMGYEQYF
TRBV7-3,TRBJ2-1,CASSSGQGANEQFF
TRBV12-3/TRBV12-4,TRBJ2-6,CASRALSGANVLTF
TRBV20-1,TRBJ2-7,CSAPGDVGEQYF
TRBV20-1,TRBJ2-5,CSAAPGGRGETQYF
TRBV18,TRBJ2-3,CASSSGRDTQYF
TRBV11-1,TRBJ2-2,CASSSTAGRDAGELFF
TRBV3-1,TRBJ2-1,CATSQRGRISHEQFF
TRBV20-1,TRBJ2-1,CSARDARLAGAQNEQFF
TRBV7-6,TRBJ2-3,CASSLVGAGGSTDTQYF
TRBV28,TRBJ2-5,CASSFRGFWETQYF
TRBV5-5,TRBJ2-7,CASSRETSLSYEQYF
TRBV4-1,TRBJ2-3,CASSPKGGARNTDTQYF
TRBV9,TRBJ2-2,CASSVGRVGTGELFF
TRBV4-1,TRBJ2-2,CASSLGLAVGELFF
TRBV10-3,TRBJ2-3,CAIGANEDTQYF
TRBV10-2,TRBJ1-5,CASSEPGALVSQHF
TRBV10-2,TRBJ2-5,CASSESEGVDRQETQYF
TRBV28,TRBJ1-6,CASSSAGTGDNSPLHF
TRBV20-1,TRBJ1-1,CSAPQGAADTEAFF
TRBV20-1,TRBJ1-1,CSARGDRWETEAFF
TRBV4-1,TRBJ2-7,CASSQEPSGSFYEQYF
TRBV5-6,TRBJ2-3,CASSTPGLGRTDTQYF
TRBV7-6,TRBJ1-1,CASSTQGALTNTEAFF
TRBV6-5,TRBJ2-7,CASSYRTGGLGEQYF
TRBV29-1,TRBJ2-2,CSVSQATGELFF
TRBV20-1,TRBJ1-6,CSAPDRGGGSPLHF
TRBV6-5,TRBJ1-2,CASSVTLPLLYF
TRBV5-1,TRBJ2-3,CASSSDPGGTSTDTQYF
TRBV7-6,TRBJ2-2,CASTLFRDMGKGGELFF
TRBV5-1,TRBJ1-2,CASSLHPAGTNYGYTF
TRBV4-2,TRBJ1-1,CASSQAAGRGTANTEAFF
TRBV6-1,TRBJ2-7,CASSVASKSSYEQYF
TRBV5-1,TRBJ2-3,CASSLGQARGDTQYF
TRBV21-1,TRBJ2-1,CAKRGGANNEQFF
TRBV4-3,TRBJ2-5,CASSQGGGQGETQYF
TRBV5-1,TRBJ2-2,CASSLFGRTSTGELFF
TRBV5-8,TRBJ2-1,CASIRGSSYNEQFF
TRBV2,TRBJ1-4,CASSEVRRDRGREKLFF
TRBV7-2,TRBJ2-1,CASSLALQNNEQFF
TRBV12-3/TRBV12-4,TRBJ1-4,CASSLRQGEEKLFF
TRBV9,TRBJ2-5,CASSVTGRSETQYF
TRBV12-3/TRBV12-4,TRBJ2-2,CASSFESPAGGELFF
TRBV28,TRBJ1-1,CASNPRPGPGGAFF
TRBV28,TRBJ2-2,CASGEGQGYTGELFF
TRBV7-9,TRBJ2-7,CASSRGAAGSSYEQYF
TRBV7-9,TRBJ2-7,CASSRGQGYEQYF
TRBV12-3/TRBV12-4,TRBJ1-1,CASSLGGFNTEAFF
TRBV4-1,TRBJ1-5,CASSLDGPNQPQHF
TRBV18,TRBJ2-1,CASSQRKSSYNEQFF
TRBV6-1,TRBJ1-5,CASSHKAQMSNQPQHF
TRBV19,TRBJ2-3,CASSPDTSVADTQYF
TRBV11-2,TRBJ2-1,CASSLGLVGGNNYEQFF